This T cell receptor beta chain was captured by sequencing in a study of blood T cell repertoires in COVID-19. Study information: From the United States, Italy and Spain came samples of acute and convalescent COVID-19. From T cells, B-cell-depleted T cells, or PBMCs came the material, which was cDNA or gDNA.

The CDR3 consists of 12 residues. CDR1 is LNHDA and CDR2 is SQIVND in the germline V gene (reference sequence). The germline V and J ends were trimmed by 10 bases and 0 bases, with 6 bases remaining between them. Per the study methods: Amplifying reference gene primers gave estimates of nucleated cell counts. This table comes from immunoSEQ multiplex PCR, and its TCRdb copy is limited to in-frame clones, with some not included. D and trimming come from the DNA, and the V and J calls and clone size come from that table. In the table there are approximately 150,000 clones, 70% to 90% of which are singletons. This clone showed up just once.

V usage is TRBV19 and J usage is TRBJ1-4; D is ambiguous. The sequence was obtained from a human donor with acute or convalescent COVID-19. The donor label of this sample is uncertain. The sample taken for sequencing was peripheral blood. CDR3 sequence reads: CATRATNEKLFF. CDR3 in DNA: TGTGCCACACGGGCAACTAATGAAAAACTGTTTTTT. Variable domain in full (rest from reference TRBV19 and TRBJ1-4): DGGITQSPKYLFRKEGQNVTLSCEQNLNHDAMYWYRQDPGQGLRLIYYSQIVNDFQKGDIAEGYSVSREKKESFPLTVTSAQKNPTAFYLCATRATNEKLFFGSGTQLSVL.